The 25 T cell receptor beta chains below were found in one sample sequenced in a study of regulatory T cells in long-lasting Graves disease. CDR3 regions were amplified by Arm-PCR using iRepertoire HTBI primers to build TCR beta libraries. TCRdb reprocessed the multiplex PCR reads with MiXCR, giving one entry per CDR3 protein. The data hold approximately 470,000 distinct CDR3 sequences, with around 16% observed a single time. Time point specified: newly diagnosed GD, antithyroid drugs for less than 3 months. TCR sequences were obtained from RNA taken from PBMCs. These data also featured in a second study, about T cells in Graves' hyperthyroidism and ophthalmopathy.

The source was peripheral blood mononuclear cells (PBMCs), collected at new diagnosis, from a patient treated with antithyroid drugs. The receptors here all came from a middle-aged man with Graves disease.

The sample holds many counts of this clonotype. The chain links TRBV10-1 to TRBJ2-7, with unresolved D. Trimming stripped 0 bases from V and 6 bases from J, with 9 bases between. Germline CDR1 and CDR2: WNHNN and SYGVQD (reference sequence). The CDR3 covers 13 residues. This CDR3 is CASSESSVGEQYF. Written as DNA, the CDR3 is TGCGCCAGCAGTGAGTCTTCCGTGGGCGAGCAGTACTTC.

As concerns this clonotype: One end of the junction is discordant with germline, which a read error may explain. V usage is TRBV6-2 or TRBV6-3 and J usage is TRBJ2-7, with TRBD2 matching over 8 bases. The CDR3 spans 13 residues. Germline V gene data show CDR1 as MNHEY and CDR2 as SVGEGT. The CDR3 spells CSPYLAGSYEQYF. The CDR3 DNA reads TGCTCCCCTTATTTAGCGGGATCCTACGAGCAGTACTTC.

J is TRBJ1-1 and V is TRBV29-1; D may be TRBD1 (6 bases). CDR3 length equals 15 residues. CDR1 is SQVTM and CDR2 is ANQGSEA in the germline V gene. V lost 4 bases and J 3 bases, leaving 18 bases between the germline ends. The CDR3 DNA is TGCAGCGTTGTATTAGTGGGCTCAGGGGACACTGAAGCTTTCTTT. Amino acid sequence: CSVVLVGSGDTEAFF.

This clonotype was picked up many times. The V call is TRBV7-9, the J call TRBJ2-1; 9 bases agree with TRBD2. The trim removed 5 bases at V and 8 bases at J, leaving 19 bases unmatched. The CDR3 contains 18 residues. The germline V gene has CDR1 SEHNR and CDR2 FQNEAQ (reference sequence). In DNA, the CDR3 is TGTGCCAGCAGCCCCCGGGGACGCGGGAGGGCCGTGCCCCATGAGCAGTTCTTC. This sequence encodes CASSPRGRGRAVPHEQFF.

The rearrangement joins TRBV6-2 or TRBV6-3 to TRBJ2-3; D might be TRBD2 (6 bases). Between the trimmed V and J ends, which lost 10 bases and 0 bases, there was a span of 11 bases. Germline V CDR1 and CDR2: MNHEY, SVGEGT. The CDR3 consists of 13 residues. CDR3 region: CATARGSTDTQYF. DNA for the CDR3: TGTGCCACTGCTCGGGGGAGCACAGATACGCAGTATTTT.

In its sample, this clonotype was seen many times. The V gene is TRBV29-1, the J gene TRBJ1-2; D is unresolved. This CDR3 comprises 12 residues. Per the germline V gene, CDR1 is SQVTM and CDR2 is ANQGSEA. V was pared by 3 bases and J by 8 bases, with 13 bases between. The CDR3 DNA reads as TGCAGCGTTGACGTCGTCGGAGGGGGCTACACCTTC. It specifies CSVDVVGGGYTF.

In its sample, this clonotype was seen many times. The V gene is TRBV6-1, the J gene TRBJ2-5; the D is unclear. The V and J ends lost 2 bases and 5 bases respectively, with 9 bases between them. Germline CDR1 reads MNHNS; CDR2 reads SASEGT. There are 13 residues in the CDR3. The CDR3: CASSENRVETQYF. The CDR3 DNA sequence: TGTGCCAGCAGTGAAAACAGAGTGGAGACCCAGTACTTC.

This clonotype was observed many times. J is TRBJ2-5 and V is TRBV5-1, with a possible D match to TRBD2 (5 bases). The V gene's germline CDR1 is SGHRS and CDR2 YFSETQ. The CDR3 runs to 14 residues. V lost 2 bases to trimming and J lost 3 bases, with 11 bases between them. The chain's CDR3 is CASSFVASEETQYF. CDR3 in DNA: TGCGCCAGCAGCTTTGTAGCGTCGGAAGAGACCCAGTACTTC. The full variable domain, rest sourced from reference TRBV5-1 and TRBJ2-5, is KAGVTQTPRYLIKTRGQQVTLSCSPISGHRSVSWYQQTPGQGLQFLFEYFSETQRNKGNFPGRFSGRQFSNSRSEMNVSTLELGDSALYLCASSFVASEETQYFGPGTRLLVL.

This clonotype was recorded a few times. In DNA, the CDR3 is TGTGCCAGCAGCTTACTGGAGGGAGAGACCCAGTACTTC. This translates into CASSLLEGETQYF. The V call is TRBV7-3, the J call TRBJ2-5; a possible D gene is TRBD2 (6 bases). This CDR3 comprises 13 residues. Trimming shortened V by 2 bases and J by 4 bases, and 8 bases separated the two germline ends. Germline CDR1 is SGHTA and CDR2 is FQGTGA. Based on the CDR3 plus reference TRBV7-3 and TRBJ2-5, the full variable domain is GAGVSQTPSNKVTEKGKYVELRCDPISGHTALYWYRQSLGQGPEFLIYFQGTGAADDSGLPNDRFFAVRPEGSVSTLKIQRTERGDSAVYLCASSLLEGETQYFGPGTRLLVL.

This clonotype occurred many times. The CDR3 reads CASHGTSSYEQYF. The CDR3 DNA reads as TGTGCCAGCCACGGGACTAGCTCCTACGAGCAGTACTTC. The J gene is TRBJ2-7, the V gene TRBV2; 8 bases agree with TRBD2. The ends lost 8 bases at V and 0 bases at J; junction bases unmatched: 3. This CDR3 contains 13 residues. In germline, CDR1 is SNHLY, CDR2 FYNNEI.

This clonotype was observed at least ten times. This sequence joins TRBV28 and TRBJ2-7, with D unresolved. CDR3 length: 14 amino acids. Per the germline V gene, CDR1 is MDHEN and CDR2 is SYDVKM. The V and J ends lost 7 bases and 2 bases respectively, with 15 bases between them. The CDR3 region is CASTPSGRTYEQYF. CDR3 sequence (DNA): TGTGCCAGCACCCCCTCGGGCAGGACCTACGAGCAGTACTTC.

In its sample, this clonotype was seen many times. The chain joins TRBV3-1 to TRBJ1-3; D ambiguous. Deletions cut 1 base from V and 1 base from J, with 8 bases between. The CDR3 has 15 residues. Germline V gene data show CDR1 as LGHDT and CDR2 as YNNKEL (reference sequence). CDR3 amino acids: CASSQGRGSGNTIYF. In DNA, the CDR3 is TGTGCCAGCAGCCAAGGTCGCGGGTCTGGAAACACCATATATTTT.

This clonotype has a count of ten or more. The chain combines TRBV28 with TRBJ1-1, with D possibly TRBD1 on 5 matching bases. This CDR3 comprises 16 residues. The V gene lost 3 bases and the J gene lost 0 bases, with 14 bases spanning the gap. Germline V gene sequence: CDR1 MDHEN, CDR2 SYDVKM. The CDR3 DNA follows: TGTGCCAGCAGTTTCCCTCGGACAAGATTGAACACTGAAGCTTTCTTT. Translated: CASSFPRTRLNTEAFF.

V is TRBV19 and J is TRBJ2-2; 8 bases line up with TRBD1. The CDR3 extends over 14 amino acids. The J segment lost 7 bases and the V segment lost 1 base, leaving 2 bases of the junction unmatched. Per germline, CDR1 LNHDA and CDR2 SQIVND (reference sequence). The CDR3 region has the DNA TGTGCCAGTAGTATAGTCAGGGGGCACGGGGAGCTGTTTTTT. Its translation is CASSIVRGHGELFF.

This clonotype has a count of ten or more. The V and J genes are TRBV9 and TRBJ1-2; D is undetermined. Between the trimmed V and J ends, which lost 0 bases and 4 bases, there was a span of 10 bases. The CDR3 is 14 residues long. Per the germline V gene, CDR1 is SGDLS and CDR2 is YYNGEE. CDR3 in amino acids: CASSVDDPAYGYTF. The CDR3 DNA reads TGTGCCAGCAGCGTAGACGACCCGGCCTATGGCTACACCTTC.

This clonotype has at least ten counts. The chain couples TRBV6-1 to TRBJ2-7, with D possibly being TRBD1 (5 bases). The CDR3 totals 15 residues. In germline, CDR1 is MNHNS, CDR2 SASEGT. The V gene lost 10 bases and the J gene lost 0 bases, with 19 bases spanning the gap. The CDR3 DNA reads as TGTGCCACATCCCAGAGCAGGGAATTCTCCTACGAGCAGTACTTC. This sequence encodes CATSQSREFSYEQYF.

This clonotype turned up a few times. The chain recombines TRBV5-6 with TRBJ2-1, with D unresolved. The CDR3 spans 18 residues. Deletions cut 0 bases from V and 0 bases from J, with 16 bases between. Looked up from germline, CDR1 is SGHDT and CDR2 is YYEEEE. The CDR3 region is CASSLVGRSRSSYNEQFF. The CDR3 DNA follows: TGTGCCAGCAGCTTGGTTGGCAGGTCCCGAAGCTCCTACAATGAGCAGTTCTTC.

This clonotype was detected ten times or more. This chain joins TRBV12-3 or TRBV12-4 and TRBJ2-1, with TRBD2 matching over 16 bases. J gave up 10 bases and V 8 bases, and 5 bases lay outside the gene matches. The CDR3 consists of 14 residues. The CDR3 protein is CASSGLAGGYEQFF. CDR3 sequence (DNA): TGTGCCAGCTCGGGACTAGCGGGAGGGTACGAGCAGTTCTTC.

The rearrangement uses TRBV7-6 and TRBJ2-1, with a weak D call TRBD2 (6 bases). Trimming shortened V by 5 bases and J by 3 bases, and 20 bases separated the two germline ends. The CDR3 spans 17 residues. Germline V lookup: CDR1 SGHVS, CDR2 FNYEAQ. DNA of the CDR3: TGTGCCAGCAGCCCGCTGTGGGGTAGCGGAAGCTACAATGAGCAGTTCTTC. Its protein product is CASSPLWGSGSYNEQFF.

A note on this clonotype: This may come from a read error, since a much larger clone is one base off. The chain couples TRBV6-1 to TRBJ1-2; 9 nucleotides align to TRBD1. In germline, CDR1 is MNHNS, CDR2 SASEGT. The V segment lost 6 bases and the J segment 4 bases; nucleotides outside the gene matches: 6. CDR3 length: 14 residues. This CDR3 is CASSTGTGSYGYTF. The CDR3 DNA reads as TGTGCCAGCAGCACCGGGACAGGGAGCTATGGCTACACCTTC.

This chain connects TRBV19 to TRBJ2-5, with 8 nucleotides matching TRBD2. The germline gives CDR1 LNHDA, CDR2 SQIVND (reference sequence). V shed 6 bases and J 2 bases; nucleotides not matched to a gene: 2. The CDR3 has 13 amino acids. CDR3 loop: CASSGTRQETQYF. The CDR3 DNA sequence: TGTGCCAGTAGCGGGACTAGACAAGAGACCCAGTACTTC.

This clonotype was recorded at least ten times. The rearrangement uses TRBV5-1 and TRBJ2-2; perhaps TRBD1 as D (6 bases). The CDR3 loop spans 14 amino acids. Trimming shortened V by 4 bases and J by 4 bases, and 11 bases separated the two germline ends. Germline V gene lookup returns CDR1 SGHRS and CDR2 YFSETQ. CDR3 sequence (DNA): TGCGCCAGCAGCGGGGACATATTCACCGGGGAGCTGTTTTTT. It translates to CASSGDIFTGELFF.

The J gene is TRBJ2-1, the V gene TRBV7-6; 7 bases are a match to TRBD2. Germline assignment: CDR1 SGHVS and CDR2 FNYEAQ. The CDR3 extends over 15 amino acids. Trimming removed 8 bases from V and 13 bases from J; junction bases left unmatched: 20. The CDR3 DNA reads as TGTGCCAGCTCATTCCGGGGGGAAGTCATAGAGACCCAGTTCTTC. It encodes CASSFRGEVIETQFF.

The chain is built from TRBV28 and TRBJ2-1; 7 bases map to TRBD2. This CDR3 has 14 amino acids. V shed 6 bases, J shed 9 bases, and the junction held 11 bases outside the gene matches. CDR1 is MDHEN, CDR2 SYDVKM, per germline. In DNA, the CDR3 is TGTGCCAGCAGCCCTGGGAGGGTTTCTCCTGAGCAGTTCTTC. Its protein is CASSPGRVSPEQFF.

This clonotype occurred a few times. The V and J genes are TRBV29-1 and TRBJ2-7; D is unclear. The CDR3 sequence is 13 residues long. The germline V gene has CDR1 SQVTM and CDR2 ANQGSEA. Trimming removed 8 bases at V and 3 bases at J, with 17 bases between. CDR3 sequence: CSITPPGYYEQYF. The CDR3 DNA is TGCAGCATCACCCCACCCGGATACTACGAGCAGTACTTC.